A selection of T cell receptor beta chains follows, all from one sample in a study of cytomegalovirus exposure and HLA in healthy donors. The table came from immunoSEQ multiplex PCR; TCRdb's copy has only in-frame clones and leaves some out. The table lists 84,000 or so clones, approximately 60% of them singletons. The sequenced material came from PBMCs. The origin of the receptors is a woman aged 25 to 45 in good health and CMV-seropositive. Both conserved end residues are part of each CDR3. The order of the fields is V gene, D gene, J gene, clone size, CDR3 protein, CDR3 DNA. The D gene is left open where the match is weak. The size field is filled for only some rows; it gives once, few, many or a size class.

>TRBV7-5|.|TRBJ2-7|few
CVRSPPLTWDSLYEQYF
TGTGTCAGAAGCCCCCCCCTGACTTGGGACAGTCTCTACGAGCAGTACTTC
>TRBV5-4|TRBD1|TRBJ2-7|.
CASSLGPGGPGEQYF
TGTGCCAGCAGCTTGGGTCCAGGGGGACCTGGGGAGCAGTACTTC
>TRBV11-1|.|TRBJ2-7|.
CASSLDGYEQYF
TGTGCCAGCAGCTTAGACGGCTACGAGCAGTACTTC
>TRBV15|TRBD1|TRBJ2-7|.
CATSWGQDSYEQYF
TGTGCCACCAGCTGGGGACAGGATTCCTACGAGCAGTACTTC
>TRBV2|.|TRBJ1-1|.
CASSRKLTVNTEAFF
TGTGCCAGCAGTAGAAAACTGACAGTGAACACTGAAGCTTTCTTT
>TRBV6-5|.|TRBJ1-2|.
CASSGCGVRCGYTF
TGTGCCAGCAGTGGATGCGGGGTACGATGTGGCTACACCTTC
>TRBV6-5|.|TRBJ2-1|few
CATGRGYNEQFF
TGTGCCACGGGCAGGGGCTACAATGAGCAGTTCTTC
>TRBV18|.|TRBJ2-5|.
CASSPPNRDVETQYF
TGTGCCAGCTCACCACCGAACAGGGACGTGGAGACCCAGTACTTC
>TRBV19|.|TRBJ1-5|.
CASGLAGLPQHF
TGTGCCAGTGGACTAGCGGGATTGCCCCAGCATTTT
>TRBV7-2|TRBD2|TRBJ2-5|.
CASSLAPLAGTETQYF
TGTGCCAGCAGCTTAGCGCCTCTAGCGGGGACGGAGACCCAGTACTTC
>TRBV7-9|TRBD1|TRBJ1-1|.
CAGSAGTANTEAFF
TGTGCCGGGTCGGCAGGGACAGCGAACACTGAAGCTTTCTTT
>TRBV4-2|TRBD1|TRBJ1-1|few
CASSQTGGAGAFF
TGTGCCAGCAGCCAAACAGGGGGCGCGGGAGCTTTCTTT
>TRBV2|.|TRBJ2-3|.
CARGGVRTDTQYF
TGTGCCAGAGGGGGTGTTCGCACAGATACGCAGTATTTT
>TRBV7-9|TRBD1|TRBJ1-6|.
CASSLVGTAYSPLHF
TGTGCCAGCAGCTTAGTAGGGACAGCCTATTCACCCCTCCACTTT
>TRBV2|TRBD1|TRBJ2-3|.
CASSGQGSTDTQYF
TGTGCCAGCAGTGGACAGGGAAGCACAGATACGCAGTATTTT
>TRBV2|TRBD1|TRBJ2-1|.
CASTPGTGADNEQFF
TGTGCCAGCACCCCCGGGACAGGGGCCGACAATGAGCAGTTCTTC
>TRBV6-1|.|TRBJ1-2|few
CASSEFQNYGYTF
TGTGCCAGCAGTGAGTTTCAGAACTATGGCTACACCTTC
>TRBV19|.|TRBJ2-3|.
CASKGLSWGPLGDTQYF
TGTGCCAGTAAAGGATTGTCTTGGGGGCCGCTAGGGGATACGCAGTATTTT
>TRBV7-3|TRBD2|TRBJ2-5|once
CASSLNHLAGGVETQYF
TGTGCCAGCAGCTTAAATCATCTAGCGGGGGGGGTAGAGACCCAGTACTTC
>TRBV18|TRBD1|TRBJ2-5|.
CASSPMTGGETQYF
TGTGCCAGCTCACCCATGACAGGGGGGGAGACCCAGTACTTC
>TRBV6-6|.|TRBJ1-4|few
CASTLIGQQPFF
TGTGCCAGCACTCTGATCGGACAACAGCCGTTTTTT
>TRBV10-3|TRBD1|TRBJ2-5|.
CAISEPGTEQGTQYF
TGTGCCATCAGTGAGCCTGGGACAGAACAAGGGACCCAGTACTTC
>TRBV11-2|TRBD2|TRBJ2-7|.
CASSPRPASGRSYEQYF
TGTGCCAGCAGCCCCCGCCCCGCTAGCGGGCGTTCCTACGAGCAGTACTTC
>TRBV19|.|TRBJ1-5|.
CAPKRDNAYQPQHF
TGTGCCCCTAAACGCGACAACGCATATCAGCCCCAGCATTTT
>TRBV5-3|.|TRBJ1-2|.
CARSLGRAYGYTF
TGTGCCAGAAGCTTGGGGCGGGCCTATGGCTACACCTTC
>TRBV27|TRBD1|TRBJ2-2|few
CASSLSTGGSGELFF
TGTGCCAGCAGTTTATCAACAGGGGGCAGCGGGGAGCTGTTTTTT
>TRBV5-1|.|TRBJ2-5|few
CASRDGGGPGGTQYF
TGCGCCAGCAGGGACGGTGGGGGCCCTGGGGGGACCCAGTACTTC
>TRBV6-5|.|TRBJ1-4|.
CASTRTQNEKLFF
TGTGCCAGCACAAGGACACAGAATGAAAAACTGTTTTTT
>TRBV5-6|.|TRBJ2-1|.
CASSLIAAPNEQFF
TGTGCCAGCAGCTTGATTGCGGCTCCCAATGAGCAGTTCTTC
>TRBV7-2|.|TRBJ1-1|.
CASLIGWASTEAFF
TGTGCCAGCTTGATTGGTTGGGCTTCCACTGAAGCTTTCTTT
>TRBV11-2|TRBD2|TRBJ2-3|few
CASSGLDKDTQYF
TGTGCCAGCAGTGGACTAGACAAAGATACGCAGTATTTT
>TRBV4-2|TRBD2|TRBJ2-5|.
CASSPLNTSGGRQETQYF
TGTGCCAGCAGCCCCCTCAATACTAGCGGGGGGCGACAAGAGACCCAGTACTTC
>TRBV15|TRBD1|TRBJ2-2|few
CATSRGDSDTGELFF
TGTGCCACCAGCAGAGGGGACAGCGACACCGGGGAGCTGTTTTTT
>TRBV11-3|TRBD1|TRBJ2-7|once
CASSFQTGAPYEQYF
TGTGCCAGCAGCTTTCAGACAGGGGCACCCTACGAGCAGTACTTC
>TRBV7-9|.|TRBJ1-1|.
CSSSLRETEAFF
TGTTCCAGCAGCTTGAGGGAAACTGAAGCTTTCTTT
>TRBV30|.|TRBJ1-2|.
CAWGTGIGYPF
.
>TRBV28|TRBD2|TRBJ2-7|.
CASSSPSFSGGVYEQYF
TGTGCCAGCAGTTCTCCCTCCTTTAGCGGGGGGGTCTACGAGCAGTACTTC
>TRBV4-1|TRBD1|TRBJ2-1|.
CASSQVFTGGFNEQFF
TGCGCCAGCAGCCAAGTTTTTACAGGGGGCTTCAATGAGCAGTTCTTC
>TRBV5-1|.|TRBJ1-1|.
CASSLVPGYTEAFF
TGCGCCAGCAGCTTGGTCCCAGGATACACTGAAGCTTTCTTT
>TRBV6-5|.|TRBJ2-5|.
CASSPAREETQYF
TGTGCCAGCAGCCCGGCCCGGGAGGAGACCCAGTACTTC
>TRBV6-5|.|TRBJ1-1|.
CASRLDSTNTEAFF
TGTGCCAGCAGACTGGACAGTACGAACACTGAAGCTTTCTTT
>TRBV23-1|.|TRBJ1-1|few
CASSQPTSNTEAFF
TGCGCCAGCAGTCAACCAACTTCGAACACTGAAGCTTTCTTT
>TRBV6-6|.|TRBJ1-4|.
CATSPGEKLFF
TGTGCCACCTCACCCGGGGAAAAACTGTTTTTT
>TRBV10-3|.|TRBJ1-1|.
CAIRRRGEGDTEAFF
TGTGCCATCAGACGACGGGGGGAAGGGGACACTGAAGCTTTCTTT
>TRBV5-6|TRBD2|TRBJ2-5|.
CASSLAYSGGGEETQYF
TGTGCCAGCAGCTTGGCGTATAGCGGGGGAGGCGAGGAGACCCAGTACTTC
>TRBV4-1|.|TRBJ2-2|.
CASSQFTGPEGELFF
TGCGCCAGCAGCCAGTTTACAGGGCCCGAGGGGGAGCTGTTTTTT
>TRBV28|TRBD1|TRBJ2-7|.
CASSPASSRDRVSF
TGTGCCAGCAGTCCTGCCTCATCCCGGGACAGGGTGTCCTTC
>TRBV5-5|.|TRBJ2-7|few
CASSLGTVPYEQYF
TGTGCCAGCAGCTTGGGGACAGTACCCTACGAGCAGTACTTC
>TRBV5-1|TRBD2|TRBJ2-5|.
CASSLAYTSAETQYF
TGCGCCAGCAGCTTGGCCTATACTAGCGCGGAGACCCAGTACTTC
>TRBV19|.|TRBJ2-2|few
CASSRGQGELFF
TGTGCCAGTAGTAGAGGGCAGGGGGAGCTGTTTTTT
>TRBV6-6|TRBD1|TRBJ1-1|.
CASKVQGEAFF
TGTGCCAGCAAGGTACAGGGGGAAGCTTTCTTT
>TRBV30|.|TRBJ1-2|.
CAWSAQNYGYTF
TGTGCCTGGAGCGCACAGAACTATGGCTACACCTTC
>TRBV12-5|TRBD1|TRBJ1-5|once
CASGPPTGRTQPQHF
TGTGCTAGTGGGCCCCCGACAGGGAGAACTCAGCCCCAGCATTTT
>TRBV4-2|TRBD2|TRBJ2-1|.
CASSQGLAGNNEQFF
TGTGCCAGCAGCCAAGGACTAGCGGGCAACAATGAGCAGTTCTTC
>TRBV28|.|TRBJ2-7|.
CASSFNGGGSYEQYF
TGTGCCAGCAGTTTTAACGGCGGGGGCAGCTACGAGCAGTACTTC
>TRBV5-6|TRBD2|TRBJ2-7|.
CASSPAGGGLYEQYF
TGTGCCAGCAGCCCGGCGGGAGGTGGGCTATACGAGCAGTACTTC